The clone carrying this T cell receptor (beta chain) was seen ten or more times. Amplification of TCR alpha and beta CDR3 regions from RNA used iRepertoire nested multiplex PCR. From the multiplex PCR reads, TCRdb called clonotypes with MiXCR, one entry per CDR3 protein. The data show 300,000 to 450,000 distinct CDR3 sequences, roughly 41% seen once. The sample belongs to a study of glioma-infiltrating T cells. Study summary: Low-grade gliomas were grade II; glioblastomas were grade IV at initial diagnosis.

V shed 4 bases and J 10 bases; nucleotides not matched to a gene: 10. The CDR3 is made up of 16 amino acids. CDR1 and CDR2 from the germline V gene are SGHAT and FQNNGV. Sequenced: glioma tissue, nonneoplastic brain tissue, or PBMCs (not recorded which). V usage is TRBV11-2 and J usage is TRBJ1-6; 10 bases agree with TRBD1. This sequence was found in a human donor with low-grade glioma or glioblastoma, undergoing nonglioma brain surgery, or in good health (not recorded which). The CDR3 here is CASSSSRQGAKSPLHF. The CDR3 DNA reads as TGTGCCAGCAGCTCCTCAAGACAGGGGGCTAAATCACCCCTCCACTTT.